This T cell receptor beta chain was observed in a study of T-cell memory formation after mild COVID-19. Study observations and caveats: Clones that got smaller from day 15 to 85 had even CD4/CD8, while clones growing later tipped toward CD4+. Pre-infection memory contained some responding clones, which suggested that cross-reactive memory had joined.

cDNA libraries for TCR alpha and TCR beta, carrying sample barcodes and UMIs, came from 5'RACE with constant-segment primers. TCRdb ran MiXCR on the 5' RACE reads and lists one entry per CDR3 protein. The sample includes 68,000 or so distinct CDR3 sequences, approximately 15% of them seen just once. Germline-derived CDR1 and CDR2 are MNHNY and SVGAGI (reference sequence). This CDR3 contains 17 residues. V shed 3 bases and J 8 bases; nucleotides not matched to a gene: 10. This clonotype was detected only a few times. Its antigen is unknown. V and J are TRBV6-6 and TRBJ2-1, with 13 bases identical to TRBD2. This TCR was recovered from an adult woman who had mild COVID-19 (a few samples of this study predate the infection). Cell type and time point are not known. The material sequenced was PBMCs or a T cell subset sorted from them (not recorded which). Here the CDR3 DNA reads TGTGCCAGCAGTTATCCCAGACTAGCGGGAGGCGTACATGAGCAGTTCTTC. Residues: CASSYPRLAGGVHEQFF.